One sample yielded the 9 T cell receptor beta chains listed below, sequenced in a study of cytomegalovirus exposure and HLA in healthy donors. It was with 60 Vbeta and 13 Jbeta primers that the PCR ran. Profiling relied on immunoSEQ multiplex PCR, and the TCRdb table lists in-frame clones only, not all of them. The sample holds about 130,000 clones, approximately 70% seen once. The sample comprised PBMCs. These receptors all come from a human donor in good health.

This chain uses TRBV5-1 with TRBJ2-3; D gene unclear. Germline values: CDR1 SGHRS, CDR2 YFSETQ. V was cut by 1 base and J by 4 bases, with 13 bases left in between. The CDR3 covers 15 residues. The CDR3, as DNA: TGCGCCAGCAGCTTGAGTGGGCAGGCCCCAGATACGCAGTATTTT. This translates into CASSLSGQAPDTQYF.

The genes are TRBV19 and TRBJ2-7; possibly TRBD1 for D (6 bases). The germline CDR1 and CDR2 sequences are LNHDA and SQIVND (reference sequence). The CDR3 has 13 residues. Between the trimmed V and J ends, which lost 10 bases and 7 bases, there was a span of 20 bases. The CDR3 reads CATSTGPMGEQYF. As DNA, the CDR3 is TGTGCCACCTCGACAGGACCTATGGGGGAGCAGTACTTC.

The chain uses TRBV6-5 and TRBJ2-5, with TRBD2 identical over 10 bases. V dropped 6 bases and J dropped 5; count of bases not matched to a gene: 9. Germline values: CDR1 MNHEY, CDR2 SVGAGI. This CDR3 is 15 amino acids long. The CDR3 loop is CASSKRGGGVETQYF. CDR3 nucleotide sequence: TGTGCCAGCAGCAAGCGGGGGGGCGGGGTGGAGACCCAGTACTTC.

The chain joins TRBV5-1 to TRBJ2-3; 7 bases agree with TRBD2. Trimming cost V 0 bases and J 3 bases; bases outside gene matches: 10. This CDR3 is built from 17 residues. Germline V gene lookup returns CDR1 SGHRS and CDR2 YFSETQ. The CDR3 here is CASSLGRGLGRTDTQYF. In DNA, the CDR3 is TGCGCCAGCAGCTTGGGGAGGGGACTCGGGAGGACAGATACGCAGTATTTT.

This chain joins TRBV9 and TRBJ2-3; the match to TRBD2 covers 8 bases. There are 16 residues in the CDR3. Germline CDR1 reads SGDLS; CDR2 reads YYNGEE. With V trimmed by 4 bases and J by 4 bases, 11 bases remained unmatched. CDR3 bases: TGTGCCAGCAGCCCCCCGGGGGGGGACGGCGCAGATACGCAGTATTTT. This translates into CASSPPGGDGADTQYF.

The gene calls are TRBV28 and TRBJ1-4; 7 bases are shared with TRBD1. J gave up 8 bases and V 5 bases, and 14 bases lay outside the gene matches. Germline loops: CDR1 MDHEN, CDR2 SYDVKM. This CDR3 region has 16 residues. DNA of the CDR3: TGTGCCAGCAGTGCACCGCCGGGACAGTCTCGGGAAAAACTGTTTTTT. This gives the protein CASSAPPGQSREKLFF.

This chain links TRBV7-3 with TRBJ2-3; perhaps TRBD1 as D (5 bases). The CDR3 consists of 14 residues. Trimming pared 3 bases from V and 3 bases from J, leaving 10 bases between. Germline CDR1 SGHTA, CDR2 FQGTGA. CDR3 DNA: TGTGCCAGCAGCTTGTTAGGGGCGACAGATACGCAGTATTTT. Translating gives CASSLLGATDTQYF.

The genes are TRBV5-6 and TRBJ2-1; D is possibly TRBD1 (7 bases). V was shortened by 4 bases and J by 2 bases, with 19 bases between the two germline ends. The CDR3 extends over 17 amino acids. Germline loops: CDR1 SGHDT, CDR2 YYEEEE. Written as DNA, the CDR3 is TGTGCCAGCAGCCCGACCCGTCAGGGGGGACCCTACAATGAGCAGTTCTTC. Protein sequence: CASSPTRQGGPYNEQFF.

The genes are TRBV7-6 and TRBJ2-3; TRBD2 is a possible D gene (6 bases). The V end was cut by 4 bases, the J end by 4 bases, with 12 bases between. Germline assignment: CDR1 SGHVS and CDR2 FNYEAQ. The CDR3 sequence is 14 residues long. CDR3 sequence reads: CASSYRLVSDTQYF. The CDR3 nucleotides read TGTGCCAGCAGCTACAGACTAGTTTCAGATACGCAGTATTTT.